The sequence of this T cell receptor beta chain was determined in a study of graft-versus-host responses after intestinal transplantation. The plating included around 200,000 irradiated, violet-dye-labeled stimulator cells together with around 200,000 CFSE-labeled responder cells. Sorting was performed after the reaction on proliferating CFSE-low CD3+CD4+ and CD3+CD8+ responders. The junction had 3 bases not matched to a gene; V was cut back by 1 base and J by 4 bases. Germline lookup yields CDR1 SGHAT and CDR2 FQDESV (reference sequence). The CDR3 has 15 amino acids. Profiled with immunoSEQ multiplex PCR; TCRdb holds only in-frame clones, not every one. Seen here are 20,000 to 25,000 clones, 30% to 40% observed once, and the top ten hold approximately 9.6%.

The sample here was alloreactive CD8+ T cells from a mixed lymphocyte reaction culture, taken before intestinal transplant. Subset given: CFSE-low proliferating T cells sorted from roughly 6-day pre-transplant mixed lymphocyte reaction (GvH or HvG direction). The source is a human patient who received an intestinal transplant. V is TRBV11-1 and J is TRBJ2-1, with 8 bases identical to TRBD2. DNA for the CDR3: TGTGCCAGCAGCTTAGGCGGGGGGCAATACAATGAGCAGTTCTTC. This sequence encodes CASSLGGGQYNEQFF.